A selection of T cell receptor beta chains follows, all from one sample in a study of cytotoxic CD8 clonotypes in ibrutinib-treated CLL. Here immunoSEQ multiplex PCR was the method, and the copy in TCRdb shows in-frame clones only, minus some. The sample lists around 310,000 clones, almost 80% occurring once. The source material was PBMCs, sampled before ibrutinib treatment. All receptors derive from a human donor with chronic lymphocytic leukemia. Each CDR3 is given with its conserved first and last residue. The D gene is left open where the match is weak. Clone size is given for some rows only: seen once, a few or many times, or a class if the clone is expanded.

TGTGCCTGGAATAATCCAGGAGGAAACACCATATATTTT,CAWNNPGGNTIYF,13,TRBV30,TRBJ1-3,-,-
TGCAGCGTGGGAACCAGGGTCGAGCAGTACTTC,CSVGTRVEQYF,11,TRBV29-1,TRBJ2-7,-,-
TGCGCCAGCAGTCAAGGGAAGAACTATGGCTACACCTTC,CASSQGKNYGYTF,13,TRBV10-1,TRBJ1-2,-,-
TGTGCCAGCAGACTGGGACAGATAAATGAAAAACTGTTTTTT,CASRLGQINEKLFF,14,TRBV6-5,TRBJ1-4,TRBD1,-
TGTGCCACCAGCCGCGGGGATAGCTCCTACAATGAGCAGTTCTTC,CATSRGDSSYNEQFF,15,TRBV15,TRBJ2-1,-,-
TGTGCCAGCAGCCCCTGGGCGGAATACAATGAGCAGTTCTTC,CASSPWAEYNEQFF,14,TRBV5-4,TRBJ2-1,-,-
TGTGCCAGCAAAGAGGGGATGAACACTGAAGCTTTCTTT,CASKEGMNTEAFF,13,TRBV28,TRBJ1-1,-,few
TGTGCCAGTAGTATCCAGGGGGCCAACTATGGCTACACCTTC,CASSIQGANYGYTF,14,TRBV19,TRBJ1-2,TRBD1,-
TGTGCCAGCAGCTTGGATACGTCAGATACGCAGTATTTT,CASSLDTSDTQYF,13,TRBV5-8,TRBJ2-3,-,-
TGTGCCAGCAGCCGCGGACAGTCCGACTCCTACAATGAGCAGTTCTTC,CASSRGQSDSYNEQFF,16,TRBV7-9,TRBJ2-1,-,-
TGTGCCAGCAGTTACGTCGCAGGACCAACTGGAAACACCATATATTTT,CASSYVAGPTGNTIYF,16,TRBV6-5,TRBJ1-3,-,-
TGCGCCAGCAGTCAAGGGGTTTACGGTCAGCCCCAGCATTTT,CASSQGVYGQPQHF,14,TRBV4-1,TRBJ1-5,-,-
TGTGCCTGGAGCGGGGACACCCTTAATTCACCCCTCCACTTT,CAWSGDTLNSPLHF,14,TRBV30,TRBJ1-6,-,-
TGTGCCAGCAGTCAGAGTAATAACTATGGCTACACCTTC,CASSQSNNYGYTF,13,TRBV27,TRBJ1-2,-,-